This T cell receptor beta chain came from a study of blood T cell repertoires in COVID-19 (TCRdb year 2020). Looking at the study overall: Samples from collaborators originated in the United States, Italy and Spain and spanned both the acute and convalescent phases of COVID-19. Where available, HLA class I and class II types were taken from metadata supplied by the sample provider and were not determined by assay-based typing. Sample metadata almost always included a de-identified subject ID, COVID-19 status, age in years and sex. Samples came from the ongoing ImmuneRACE study (first 160 participants) plus 1,254 subjects from 6 global collaborators. The material from the prospective study consisted of cDNA or gDNA derived from T cells, B-cell-depleted T cells, or PBMCs. The repertoires were released in a freely available public database intended as a resource for research on the immune response to SARS-CoV-2. The dataset comprised deeply sampled blood TCRbeta repertoires from subjects exposed to, actively infected with, or recovered from COVID-19.

The CDR3 numbers 14 residues from cysteine through phenylalanine. Only the CDR3 region is kept as DNA, spanning 42 bases read in frame from base 1. Taken from the germline V gene, the CDR1 and CDR2 loops are MNHEY and SVGAGI. V loses 6 bases of germline sequence and J loses 0 bases, and the interval between the two ends is 10 bases. Beyond this particular receptor, the publication reports: The amount of clinical and demographic metadata varied by source and participant and was provided uncurated.

TCRbeta CDR3 regions were amplified from genomic DNA by means of the immunoSEQ Assay, a bias-controlled multiplex PCR. On the study's bioinformatics: The number of nucleated cells in each sample was estimated from the amplification of reference gene primers within the assay. Sequence reads were collapsed and filtered to measure the absolute abundance of every unique TCRbeta CDR3 rearrangement. For each sample, productive Simpson clonality was calculated by taking the square root of Simpson's diversity index across productive rearrangements. The clones in this table, taken by TCRdb from immuneACCESS, are in-frame only. Not every clone is retained; where verified, under half of the shortfall comes from an unresolved V gene, and the cause of the rest is unknown. That table furnishes V, J and clone size, whereas the DNA furnished D and trimming. Present in this sample are 130,000 or so clones, more than 70% of which were seen just once. The ten largest clones add up to roughly 1.4% of the sample.

With regard to this clone: This receptor's antigen is unknown. The sample holds no much larger clone one base away, and base qualities are not on file.

The collaborating institutions used their own protocols to collect whole blood in K2EDTA tubes. Collaborator samples were shipped for TCRbeta analysis as frozen whole blood, isolated PBMCs, or DNA extracted from either sample type. The sequence was obtained from a human donor in a cohort sampled during active COVID-19. The sample was peripheral blood. The sequence links TRBV6-5 to TRBJ2-3, with a weak D call of TRBD2 (6 bases match). The CDR3 is CASSRELSTDTQYF. The nucleotide sequence reads TGTGCCAGCAGCCGGGAGCTGAGCACAGATACGCAGTATTTT.